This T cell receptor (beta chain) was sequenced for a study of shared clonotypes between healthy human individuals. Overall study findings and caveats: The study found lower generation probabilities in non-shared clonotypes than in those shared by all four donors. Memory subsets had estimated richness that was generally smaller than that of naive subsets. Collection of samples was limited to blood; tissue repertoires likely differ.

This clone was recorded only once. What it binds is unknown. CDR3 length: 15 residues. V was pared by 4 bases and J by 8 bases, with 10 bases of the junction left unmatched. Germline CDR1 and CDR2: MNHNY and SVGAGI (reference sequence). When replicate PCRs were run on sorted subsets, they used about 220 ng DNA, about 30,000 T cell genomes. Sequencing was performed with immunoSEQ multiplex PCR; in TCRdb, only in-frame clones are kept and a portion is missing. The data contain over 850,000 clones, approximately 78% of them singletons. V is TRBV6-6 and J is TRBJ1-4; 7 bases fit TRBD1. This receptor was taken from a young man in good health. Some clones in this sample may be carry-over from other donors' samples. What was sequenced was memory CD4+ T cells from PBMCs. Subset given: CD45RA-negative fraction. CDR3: CASSSKGQRDEKLFF. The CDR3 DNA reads TGTGCCAGCAGTTCGAAGGGACAGCGGGACGAAAAACTGTTTTTT.